These T cell receptor beta chains were read from a single sample in a study of response to subunit inactivated influenza vaccine. TCRdb reprocessed the RT-PCR reads with MiXCR, giving one entry per CDR3 protein. The sample contains 600,000 to 850,000 distinct CDR3 sequences, roughly 15% of which appear only once. The specimen was PBMCs from blood, collected around 15 days before vaccination. The receptor set was obtained from a man aged 45 to 65 who received an inactivated influenza vaccine. The CDR3 runs from the conserved cysteine through the conserved F or W. The D gene is left open where the match is weak. Clone size is stated in some rows and not others, as once, few, many or a class when expanded.

clone_size	v_call	j_call	d_call	cdr3_nt	cdr3_aa
-	TRBV5-5	TRBJ2-2	TRBD1	TGTGCCAGCAGCGGGACAGGGATGAACACCGGGGAGCTGTTTTTT	CASSGTGMNTGELFF
-	TRBV15	TRBJ2-7	-	TGTGCCACCAGCAGAGATGTCAGAGCCTACGAGCAGTACTTC	CATSRDVRAYEQYF
-	TRBV5-6	TRBJ2-6	TRBD1	TGTGCCAGCAGCCGCGGACAGGGGGTTTATGGGGCCAACGTCCTGACTTTC	CASSRGQGVYGANVLTF
-	TRBV11-2	TRBJ2-1	TRBD2	TGTGCCAGCAGCTTAGATGGACTAGCGAACAATGAGCAGTTCTTC	CASSLDGLANNEQFF
-	TRBV6-5	TRBJ1-5	TRBD1	TGTGCCAGCAGTTACACAGACCGGGACAGGGATTCGGATCAGCCCCAGCATTTT	CASSYTDRDRDSDQPQHF
-	TRBV27	TRBJ2-1	-	TGTGCCAGCACAGGGGCGGGGAATGAGCAGTTCTTC	CASTGAGNEQFF
many	TRBV2	TRBJ1-1	TRBD1	TGTGCCAGCAGTGGACAGGGAGACACTGAAGCTTTCTTT	CASSGQGDTEAFF
-	TRBV6-1	TRBJ1-2	TRBD1	TGTGCCACTACAACCCGGGACAGGGGAGATGGCTACACCTTC	CATTTRDRGDGYTF
few	TRBV6-2/TRBV6-3	TRBJ1-1	-	TGTGCCAGCAGTTACCCTACACAGAACACTGAAGCTTTCTTT	CASSYPTQNTEAFF
-	TRBV7-2	TRBJ2-3	-	TGTGCCAGCAGCCCCCGATCAGGGGACCACACAGATACGCAGTATTTT	CASSPRSGDHTDTQYF
once	TRBV5-6	TRBJ2-1	TRBD2	TGTGCCAGCAGCTTGCTGGCTAGCGGGAGTTCTAGCTCCTACAATGAGCAGTTCTTC	CASSLLASGSSSSYNEQFF
once	TRBV4-3	TRBJ2-7	TRBD1	TGCGCCAGCAGCCAATCTAACGGACAGGGTTCCTACGAGCAGTACTTC	CASSQSNGQGSYEQYF
few	TRBV6-1	TRBJ1-1	-	TGTGCCAGCACAGGAGGGAGCACTGAAGCTTTCTTT	CASTGGSTEAFF
few	TRBV14	TRBJ2-1	-	TGTGCCAGCAGCCAAGAGTCCCGCCCAGGATTTAGATTCTTC	CASSQESRPGFRFF
many	TRBV15	TRBJ2-2	-	TGTGCCACCTCGGCAGCAAACACCGGGGAGCTGTTTTTT	CATSAANTGELFF
-	TRBV20-1	TRBJ2-1	TRBD2	TGCAGTGCTAGATCCCAAGCGGGAGTCGCCAATGAGCAGTTCTTC	CSARSQAGVANEQFF
many	TRBV12-3/TRBV12-4	TRBJ2-7	-	TGTGCCAGCAGTCCGACAGGTTACTTGGGGGAGCAGTACTTC	CASSPTGYLGEQYF
-	TRBV20-1	TRBJ2-1	TRBD2	TGCAGTGCTAGTCCCAGCGGGAGAAACAATGAGCAGTTCTTC	CSASPSGRNNEQFF
many	TRBV29-1	TRBJ2-2	TRBD1	TGCAGCTCGACGCTCGGGACAGGGAACACCGGGGAGCTGTTTTTT	CSSTLGTGNTGELFF
few	TRBV20-1	TRBJ1-1	-	TGCAGTGCTTCCCTTACACAGAACACTGAAGCTTTCTTT	CSASLTQNTEAFF
few	TRBV4-3	TRBJ2-3	-	TGCGCCAGCAGCCAAGACACCCCCCGAGCTACAGATACGCAGTATTTT	CASSQDTPRATDTQYF
few	TRBV20-1	TRBJ2-3	-	TGCAGTGCTAGGGGGGGACCAGTTTTCACAGATACGCAGTATTTT	CSARGGPVFTDTQYF
few	TRBV7-9	TRBJ2-1	-	TGTGCCAGCAGCTCTAGTAGTGGACGACATCGCTACAATGAGCAGTTCTTC	CASSSSSGRHRYNEQFF
-	TRBV11-2	TRBJ2-4	-	TGTGCCAGCAGCTTGTCGGGCGAAAACATTCAGTACTTC	CASSLSGENIQYF
-	TRBV18	TRBJ2-2	-	TGTGCCAGCTCACCATCATCCTCGGGCACCGGGGAGCTGTTTTTT	CASSPSSSGTGELFF
few	TRBV6-5	TRBJ2-7	TRBD2	TGTGCCAGCAGTTACCTCGGGGGGTCGGGCGAGCAGTACTTC	CASSYLGGSGEQYF
few	TRBV7-9	TRBJ2-7	TRBD1	TGTGCCAGCAGCTTAGAAAACAGGGGCAGAGAGCAGTACTTC	CASSLENRGREQYF